Listed here is a single TCR beta chain. This entry is derived from a study of cytomegalovirus exposure and HLA in healthy donors. The PCR used 60 Vbeta and 13 Jbeta primers. Assay used: immunoSEQ multiplex PCR; TCRdb lists only in-frame clones, some missing. Seen here are some 190,000 clones, approximately 87% observed once, and the top ten hold 1.3%. Trimming cost V 4 bases and J 0 bases, with 10 bases left between them. This CDR3 is 14 amino acids long. CDR1 is SQVTM and CDR2 is ANQGSEA in the germline V gene. This TCR was sampled from a man between 25 and 39 years old in good health and CMV-seronegative. Sequencing used PBMCs. The chain combines TRBV29-1 with TRBJ2-1; no firm D call. The CDR3 coding sequence is TGCAGCGTTGTGACGGCGGTCTCCTACAATGAGCAGTTCTTC. Translated: CSVVTAVSYNEQFF.